This section outlines one T cell receptor (beta chain) sequence together with its context. The CDR3 covers 13 residues. Germline CDR1 SGHDT, CDR2 YYEEEE. Trimming removed 4 bases from V and 1 base from J; junction bases left unmatched: 1. This entry is derived from a study of blood T cell repertoires in COVID-19. Assay: immunoSEQ multiplex PCR; the TCRdb copy retains only in-frame clones and omits some. The table lists about 250,000 clones, about 89% of them singletons. This clonotype was sampled from a woman aged 55-70 years who had recovered from COVID-19. The chain carries TRBV5-6 and TRBJ2-5; 7 nucleotides match TRBD1. Sequenced sample: peripheral blood. CDR3 sequence (DNA): TGTGCCAGCAGCCGACAGGGCCAAGAGACCCAGTACTTC. Its translation: CASSRQGQETQYF.